A selection of T cell receptor beta chains follows, all from one sample in a study of OX40 agonist ivuxolimab in advanced cancers. This table comes from immunoSEQ multiplex PCR, and its TCRdb copy is limited to in-frame clones, with some not included. The data show 35,000 to 50,000 clones, 85% to 90% seen once. The source material was CD4+ or CD8+ T cells sorted from blood, sampled in a trial of the OX40 agonist ivuxolimab. These receptors originate from an adult with an advanced solid tumor such as melanoma, head and neck, liver or kidney cancer. Both conserved end residues are part of each CDR3. The D gene is left open where the match is weak.

D: TRBD1; V: TRBV5-6; J: TRBJ2-2; CDR3: CASSLWLTGGADTGELFF; DNA: TGTGCCAGCAGCTTGTGGTTGACAGGGGGTGCCGACACCGGGGAGCTGTTTTTT
D: -; V: TRBV6-6; J: TRBJ2-2; CDR3: CASSPIYTGELFF; DNA: TGTGCCAGCAGCCCCATTTACACCGGGGAGCTGTTTTTT
D: -; V: TRBV27; J: TRBJ2-4; CDR3: CASSNSRGAKGIQYF; DNA: TGTGCCAGCAGTAACTCAAGGGGGGCTAAGGGCATTCAGTACTTC
D: TRBD2; V: TRBV29-1; J: TRBJ2-7; CDR3: CSVAGTSASYEQYF; DNA: TGCAGCGTTGCCGGGACTAGCGCCTCCTACGAGCAGTACTTC
D: TRBD1; V: TRBV5-1; J: TRBJ2-3; CDR3: CASSLGVGTGAMTQYF; DNA: TGCGCCAGCAGCCTGGGGGTCGGGACAGGGGCTATGACGCAGTATTTT
D: -; V: TRBV2; J: TRBJ2-6; CDR3: CASSESEAGANVLTF; DNA: TGTGCCAGCAGTGAGTCAGAAGCTGGGGCCAACGTCCTGACTTTC
D: -; V: TRBV27; J: TRBJ1-5; CDR3: CASSSPDNRSWHF; DNA: TGTGCCAGCAGTTCACCCGACAACAGGTCATGGCATTTT
D: TRBD2; V: TRBV7-9; J: TRBJ2-7; CDR3: CASSSGLAYEQYF; DNA: TGTGCCAGCAGTTCTGGACTAGCCTACGAGCAGTACTTC
D: TRBD1; V: TRBV29-1; J: TRBJ1-1; CDR3: CSAGPGQGMNTEAFF; DNA: TGCAGCGCCGGCCCGGGACAGGGGATGAACACTGAAGCTTTCTTT
D: TRBD1; V: TRBV6-1; J: TRBJ1-2; CDR3: CASTPDRAVKGYTF; DNA: TGTGCCAGCACCCCGGACAGGGCAGTTAAAGGCTACACCTTC
D: -; V: TRBV7-9; J: TRBJ1-3; CDR3: CASSQDLRTLTGNTIYF; DNA: TGTGCCAGCAGCCAAGATTTGCGGACACTCACTGGAAACACCATATATTTT
D: -; V: TRBV13; J: TRBJ1-2; CDR3: CASSSGSNYGYTF; DNA: TGTGCCAGCAGCTCCGGGTCGAACTATGGCTACACCTTC
D: -; V: TRBV7-8; J: TRBJ2-1; CDR3: CASSPSLGYNEQFF; DNA: TGTGCCAGCAGCCCCAGTCTAGGGTACAATGAGCAGTTCTTC
D: TRBD1; V: TRBV4-2; J: TRBJ2-7; CDR3: CASSHGTGYEQYF; DNA: TGTGCCAGCAGCCACGGGACAGGATACGAGCAGTACTTC
D: -; V: TRBV6-5; J: TRBJ1-4; CDR3: CASSYSGLEHGEKLFF; DNA: TGTGCCAGCAGTTACTCAGGGTTGGAGCATGGTGAAAAACTGTTTTTT
D: -; V: TRBV19; J: TRBJ2-7; CDR3: CASSTSGLYSYEQYF; DNA: TGTGCCAGTAGTACCTCGGGACTGTACTCCTACGAGCAGTACTTC